The 18 T cell receptor beta chains below were found in one sample sequenced in a study of beta chain features in type 1 diabetes. Expressed TCRB transcripts got sequenced, as all isolated RNA was reverse transcribed. The protocol was immunoSEQ multiplex PCR, while the TCRdb copy is restricted to in-frame clones and leaves out a portion. The repertoire holds about 230,000 clones, with about 9.3% as singletons. The source material was naive CD4+ T cells from blood. The receptors originated from a woman younger than 35 in good health.

This clone came up many times. The rearrangement links TRBV29-1 to TRBJ2-1; 10 positions match TRBD2. Germline V gene sequence: CDR1 SQVTM, CDR2 ANQGSEA. The V segment lost 4 bases and the J segment 7 bases; nucleotides outside the gene matches: 7. The CDR3 consists of 14 residues. The CDR3 loop is CSVGPVLAGNEQFF. CDR3 DNA sequence: TGCAGCGTTGGACCCGTACTAGCGGGAAATGAGCAGTTCTTC.

J is TRBJ2-3 and V is TRBV2, with a weak D call TRBD2 (6 bases). V was cut by 5 bases and J by 4 bases, with 13 bases left in between. Germline V gene sequence: CDR1 SNHLY, CDR2 FYNNEI. This CDR3 has 14 residues. The CDR3 sequence is CASSPMREADTQYF. The CDR3 DNA follows: TGTGCCAGCAGTCCGATGAGGGAGGCAGATACGCAGTATTTT. Complete variable domain (other parts from reference TRBV2 and TRBJ2-3): EPEVTQTPSHQVTQMGQEVILRCVPISNHLYFYWYRQILGQKVEFLVSFYNNEISEKSEIFDDQFSVERPDGSNFTLKIRSTKLEDSAMYFCASSPMREADTQYFGPGTRLTVL.

This clone came up many times. J is TRBJ2-1 and V is TRBV7-9; 7 bases match TRBD2. Germline V gene data show CDR1 as SEHNR and CDR2 as FQNEAQ (reference sequence). With 5 bases clipped from V and 0 bases from J, the junction kept 7 bases outside the gene matches. The CDR3 extends over 16 amino acids. The chain's CDR3 is CASSRPAGTSYNEQFF. As DNA, the CDR3 is TGTGCCAGCAGCCGGCCAGCGGGGACCTCCTACAATGAGCAGTTCTTC.

The V call is TRBV27, the J call TRBJ1-6, with 7 bases fitting TRBD1. Germline CDR1 reads MNHEY; CDR2 reads SMNVEV (reference sequence). The length of the CDR3 is 15 residues. V lost 5 bases, J lost 7 bases, and 8 bases stayed unmatched. The CDR3 is CASSRQGPGNSPLHF. The CDR3 DNA is TGTGCCAGCAGTCGACAGGGCCCGGGAAATTCACCCCTCCACTTT.

J is TRBJ2-3 and V is TRBV10-2; a possible D gene is TRBD2 (6 bases). The CDR3 spans 13 residues. Looked up from germline, CDR1 is WSHSY and CDR2 is SAAADI. The V and J ends lost 10 bases and 5 bases respectively, with 16 bases between them. The CDR3 DNA is TGCGCCACAATAGCGGTGCACGGAGATACGCAGTATTTT. Translation gives CATIAVHGDTQYF.

V and J are TRBV5-1 and TRBJ1-5; possible D gene TRBD1, 5 bases. The CDR3 runs to 15 residues. CDR1 and CDR2 (germline): SGHRS, YFSETQ. Between the trimmed V and J ends, which lost 5 bases and 0 bases, there was a span of 12 bases. The CDR3 DNA sequence: TGCGCCAGCAGGGTGGGACTAAATAGCAATCAGCCCCAGCATTTT. Its translation is CASRVGLNSNQPQHF.

This clone occurred once. The V call is TRBV7-3, the J call TRBJ1-1; 9 bases line up with TRBD1. The V segment lost 4 bases and the J segment 7 bases; nucleotides outside the gene matches: 4. Germline CDR1 SGHTA, CDR2 FQGTGA. There are 13 residues in the CDR3. Here the CDR3 reads CASSSQGASEAFF. The DNA for the CDR3 is TGTGCCAGCAGCTCACAGGGGGCCAGTGAAGCTTTCTTT.

This clone was recorded a few times. The chain joins TRBV4-2 to TRBJ2-3; TRBD2 aligns across 12 bases. Germline V gives CDR1 LGHNA, CDR2 YNFKEQ. The CDR3 runs to 20 residues. V lost 4 bases and J lost 2; bases outside the gene matches: 16. The CDR3 is CASSPLALAGGFTSTDTQYF. Here the CDR3 DNA reads TGTGCCAGCAGCCCCCTCGCTCTAGCGGGAGGGTTCACATCCACAGATACGCAGTATTTT.

This clone was counted between two and nine times. V and J are TRBV11-2 and TRBJ1-1; D remains unclear. Germline assignment: CDR1 SGHAT and CDR2 FQNNGV. With 1 base removed from V and 10 bases from J, the gap between germline ends came to 13 bases. This CDR3 has 13 residues. CDR3 nucleotides: TGTGCCAGCAGCTTAGGACGGGAGCGGGGAGCTTTCTTT. It translates to CASSLGRERGAFF.

The J gene is TRBJ2-3, the V gene TRBV10-3; TRBD2 aligns across 12 bases. This CDR3 has 17 amino acids. V dropped 7 bases and J dropped 4; count of bases not matched to a gene: 12. The germline V gene encodes CDR1 ENHRY and CDR2 SYGVKD. The CDR3 reads CAITRLAGDIGSDTQYF. CDR3 DNA: TGTGCCATCACCCGACTAGCGGGAGACATAGGGTCAGATACGCAGTATTTT.

The J gene is TRBJ2-5, the V gene TRBV5-4, with TRBD1 matching 7 bases. In germline, CDR1 is SGHNT, CDR2 YYREEE (reference sequence). The CDR3 loop spans 13 amino acids. Germline trimming cut 4 bases from V and 3 bases from J; bases unmatched to any gene: 3. The CDR3, as DNA: TGTGCCAGCAGCCTGACAGGGAAAGAGACCCAGTACTTC. Its translation is CASSLTGKETQYF.

V usage is TRBV19 and J usage is TRBJ2-6; a weak D match, TRBD2 (7 bases). Germline V gene lookup returns CDR1 LNHDA and CDR2 SQIVND (reference sequence). The germline V and J ends were trimmed by 11 bases and 4 bases, with 18 bases remaining between them. The CDR3 has 15 amino acids. In DNA, the CDR3 is TGTGCCGTTCTGGGGGCAGCGGGGGGGGCCAACGTCCTGACTTTC. Translating it yields CAVLGAAGGANVLTF.

This clone came up a few times. The chain joins TRBV30 to TRBJ1-5, with D perhaps matching TRBD1 (6 bases). This CDR3 comprises 11 residues. Germline V CDR1 and CDR2: GTSNPN, SVGIG (reference sequence). Trimming left V 8 bases short and J 4 bases short, with 9 bases between. The CDR3 region has the DNA TGTGCCGGGGGCTATAATCAGCCCCAGCATTTT. It codes for CAGGYNQPQHF. Supplemented by reference TRBV30 and TRBJ1-5, the full variable domain reads SQTIHQWPATLVQPVGSPLSLECTVEGTSNPNLYWYRQAAGRGLQLLFYSVGIGQISSEVPQNLSASRPQDRQFILSSKKLLLSDSGFYLCAGGYNQPQHFGDGTRLSIL.

This clone has only a few counts. The same CDR3 arises from other DNA sequences in this sample as well. The chain recombines TRBV6-1 with TRBJ1-1; 7 bases match TRBD1. The CDR3 totals 14 residues. The germline gives CDR1 MNHNS, CDR2 SASEGT. Unmatched junction bases numbered 4, after V lost 6 bases and J lost 0 bases. The chain's CDR3 is CASRRQGLNTEAFF. CDR3 DNA sequence: TGTGCCAGCAGACGACAGGGATTGAACACTGAAGCTTTCTTT.

Only a few counts were recorded for this clone. J is TRBJ2-6 and V is TRBV30; 9 nucleotides align to TRBD1. Looked up from germline, CDR1 is GTSNPN and CDR2 is SVGIG (reference sequence). Losses at the gene ends were 1 base for V and 1 base for J; bases not matched to a gene: 11. There are 19 residues in the CDR3. The CDR3 reads CAWSGLTGTGKSGANVLTF. The CDR3, as DNA: TGTGCCTGGAGTGGGTTAACCGGGACAGGGAAATCTGGGGCCAACGTCCTGACTTTC.

This clone has a handful of counts. CDR3 loop: CASSAYRDGKLFF. In nucleotides, the CDR3 is TGTGCCAGCAGCGCATACAGGGACGGAAAACTGTTTTTT. The gene calls are TRBV7-9 and TRBJ1-4, with D perhaps matching TRBD1 (6 bases). This CDR3 has 13 residues. Germline V gene lookup returns CDR1 SEHNR and CDR2 FQNEAQ (reference sequence). The V and J ends lost 5 bases and 10 bases respectively, with 14 bases between them.

The V call is TRBV7-9, the J call TRBJ2-1, with TRBD2 identical over 8 bases. The CDR3 totals 16 residues. From germline, CDR1 is SEHNR and CDR2 FQNEAQ (reference sequence). Germline trimming cut 6 bases from V and 2 bases from J; bases unmatched to any gene: 9. CDR3 nucleotides: TGTGCCAGCAGGGAAAGCGGGAGTGGGGCCTACAATGAGCAGTTCTTC. Its translation is CASRESGSGAYNEQFF. The whole variable domain, remainder taken from reference TRBV7-9 and TRBJ2-1, is DTGVSQNPRHKITKRGQNVTFRCDPISEHNRLYWYRQTLGQGPEFLTYFQNEAQLEKSRLLSDRFSAERPKGSFSTLEIQRTEQGDSAMYLCASRESGSGAYNEQFFGPGTRLTVL.

This chain joins TRBV10-3 and TRBJ1-6; 9 bases are shared with TRBD1. Germline lookup yields CDR1 ENHRY and CDR2 SYGVKD. After removal of 6 bases from V and 8 bases from J, the junction contained 5 bases not matched to a gene. CDR3 length equals 14 residues. The CDR3 bases are TGTGCCATCAGGGGACAGGGACGAGATTCACCCCTCCACTTT. Protein product: CAIRGQGRDSPLHF.